A selection of T cell receptor beta chains follows, all from one sample in a study of cytomegalovirus exposure and HLA in healthy donors. Using immunoSEQ multiplex PCR, the repertoire was profiled, and TCRdb retains in-frame clones only, with some absent. The sample contains 150,000 to 200,000 clones, about four fifths of which appear only once. The sequencing sample was made of PBMCs. The receptors originated from a woman aged 45-65 years in good health and CMV-seronegative. The CDR3 runs from the conserved cysteine through the conserved F or W. Fields, in order: J gene, clone size, V gene, D gene, CDR3 protein, CDR3 DNA. D genes are given only for firm matches. Clone size, where shown, is once, few, many, or a class for clones that have expanded.

j_call: TRBJ2-1; clone_size: few; v_call: TRBV6-5; d_call: TRBD2; cdr3_aa: CASSYSTSGREQFF; cdr3_nt: TGTGCCAGCAGTTACTCGACTAGCGGGAGGGAGCAGTTCTTC
j_call: TRBJ1-2; clone_size: NA; v_call: TRBV5-6; d_call: NA; cdr3_aa: CASSLELSGYTF; cdr3_nt: TGTGCCAGCAGCTTGGAATTATCTGGCTACACCTTC
j_call: TRBJ1-1; clone_size: NA; v_call: TRBV28; d_call: NA; cdr3_aa: CASRSHGTEAFF; cdr3_nt: TGTGCCAGCAGATCCCACGGCACTGAAGCTTTCTTT
j_call: TRBJ1-3; clone_size: NA; v_call: TRBV9; d_call: NA; cdr3_aa: CASSVGNTGDSGNTIYF; cdr3_nt: TGTGCCAGCAGCGTCGGAAATACAGGCGACTCTGGAAACACCATATATTTT
j_call: TRBJ1-2; clone_size: NA; v_call: TRBV9; d_call: NA; cdr3_aa: CASSVSGTNYGYTF; cdr3_nt: TGTGCCAGCAGCGTATCAGGGACTAACTATGGCTACACCTTC
j_call: TRBJ1-5; clone_size: NA; v_call: TRBV2; d_call: TRBD1; cdr3_aa: CASKPQGKGQPQHF; cdr3_nt: TGTGCCAGCAAACCACAGGGGAAGGGGCAGCCCCAGCATTTT
j_call: TRBJ1-2; clone_size: NA; v_call: TRBV30; d_call: NA; cdr3_aa: CAQEWRSMDGYTF; cdr3_nt: TGTGCCCAAGAGTGGCGGTCTATGGATGGCTACACCTTC
j_call: TRBJ2-2; clone_size: few; v_call: TRBV7-9; d_call: TRBD2; cdr3_aa: CASSLLAGHTGELFF; cdr3_nt: TGTGCCAGCAGCTTACTAGCGGGGCACACCGGGGAGCTGTTTTTT
j_call: TRBJ2-1; clone_size: NA; v_call: TRBV6-5; d_call: NA; cdr3_aa: CASSYSLSYNEQFF; cdr3_nt: TGTGCCAGCAGTTACTCTCTGTCCTACAATGAGCAGTTCTTC
j_call: TRBJ2-7; clone_size: NA; v_call: TRBV5-4; d_call: TRBD1; cdr3_aa: CASSNQGVGRNEQYF; cdr3_nt: TGTGCCAGCAGCAATCAGGGGGTCGGTAGGAACGAGCAGTACTTC
j_call: TRBJ1-1; clone_size: NA; v_call: TRBV19; d_call: NA; cdr3_aa: CASTFAEWNTEAFF; cdr3_nt: TGTGCCAGTACGTTCGCGGAGTGGAACACTGAAGCTTTCTTT
j_call: TRBJ2-4; clone_size: NA; v_call: TRBV6-6; d_call: TRBD1; cdr3_aa: CASSQGQGGNIQYF; cdr3_nt: TGTGCCAGCAGTCAGGGACAGGGAGGAAACATTCAGTACTTC
j_call: TRBJ1-4; clone_size: NA; v_call: TRBV19; d_call: NA; cdr3_aa: CASSIGTTNEKLFF; cdr3_nt: TGTGCCAGTAGTATCGGGACAACTAATGAAAAACTGTTTTTT
j_call: TRBJ1-2; clone_size: NA; v_call: TRBV6-1; d_call: NA; cdr3_aa: CASNMRTGKADGYTF; cdr3_nt: TGTGCCAGCAATATGAGAACAGGGAAGGCCGATGGCTACACCTTC
j_call: TRBJ1-1; clone_size: NA; v_call: TRBV5-1; d_call: NA; cdr3_aa: CASSAPSTGMNTEAFF; cdr3_nt: TGCGCCAGCAGCGCCCCTTCGACAGGAATGAACACTGAAGCTTTCTTT
j_call: TRBJ2-5; clone_size: NA; v_call: TRBV5-1; d_call: TRBD1; cdr3_aa: CASSLGGQGLETQYF; cdr3_nt: TGCGCCAGCAGCTTGGGTGGACAGGGTCTCGAGACCCAGTACTTC
j_call: TRBJ2-7; clone_size: NA; v_call: TRBV7-9; d_call: TRBD1; cdr3_aa: CASTGTGVHEQYF; cdr3_nt: TGTGCCAGTACCGGGACAGGGGTTCACGAGCAGTACTTC
j_call: TRBJ1-3; clone_size: NA; v_call: TRBV9; d_call: NA; cdr3_aa: CASSVDQAGGNTIYF; cdr3_nt: TGTGCCAGCAGCGTGGACCAGGCGGGGGGAAACACCATATATTTT
j_call: TRBJ2-3; clone_size: once; v_call: TRBV27; d_call: TRBD2; cdr3_aa: CASSSTSGGAGTQYF; cdr3_nt: TGTGCCAGCAGTTCTACTAGCGGGGGGGCTGGAACGCAGTATTTT
j_call: TRBJ1-1; clone_size: few; v_call: TRBV7-9; d_call: TRBD1; cdr3_aa: CASSSDRGREAFF; cdr3_nt: TGTGCCAGCAGCTCTGACAGGGGCCGGGAAGCTTTCTTT
j_call: TRBJ2-7; clone_size: NA; v_call: TRBV19; d_call: TRBD2; cdr3_aa: CASRSSGGTNEQYF; cdr3_nt: TGTGCCAGTAGGTCTAGCGGGGGCACGAACGAGCAGTACTTC
j_call: TRBJ1-5; clone_size: NA; v_call: TRBV2; d_call: TRBD1; cdr3_aa: CASRQGAGQPQHF; cdr3_nt: TGTGCCAGCAGACAGGGGGCGGGTCAGCCCCAGCATTTT
j_call: TRBJ2-6; clone_size: NA; v_call: TRBV28; d_call: NA; cdr3_aa: CASNLAAAGANVLTF; cdr3_nt: TGTGCCAGCAACCTCGCGGCGGCTGGGGCCAACGTCCTGACTTTC
j_call: TRBJ2-2; clone_size: NA; v_call: TRBV29-1; d_call: NA; cdr3_aa: CSVVESRNTGELFF; cdr3_nt: TGCAGCGTTGTGGAGTCGCGGAACACCGGGGAGCTGTTTTTT
j_call: TRBJ2-1; clone_size: NA; v_call: TRBV28; d_call: TRBD2; cdr3_aa: CASSFILVAGGNEQFF; cdr3_nt: TGTGCCAGCAGTTTCATCTTGGTAGCGGGGGGCAATGAGCAGTTCTTC
j_call: TRBJ2-5; clone_size: NA; v_call: TRBV6-1; d_call: NA; cdr3_aa: CASSVEAGETQYF; cdr3_nt: TGTGCCAGCAGTGTCGAGGCGGGGGAGACCCAGTACTTC
j_call: TRBJ2-5; clone_size: NA; v_call: TRBV5-1; d_call: TRBD1; cdr3_aa: CASSRGQGAGETQYF; cdr3_nt: TGCGCCAGCAGCCGGGGACAGGGGGCGGGGGAGACCCAGTACTTC
j_call: TRBJ2-7; clone_size: NA; v_call: TRBV6-6; d_call: TRBD2; cdr3_aa: CASSAGRGGAYEQYF; cdr3_nt: TGTGCCAGCAGTGCGGGACGGGGAGGGGCCTACGAGCAGTACTTC
j_call: TRBJ1-1; clone_size: NA; v_call: TRBV27; d_call: TRBD1; cdr3_aa: CASSRTGAGTEAFF; cdr3_nt: TGTGCCAGCAGCCGGACAGGGGCGGGGACTGAAGCTTTCTTT
j_call: TRBJ2-1; clone_size: NA; v_call: TRBV4-1; d_call: TRBD2; cdr3_aa: CASSQVSGDYNEQFF; cdr3_nt: TGCGCCAGCAGCCAAGTTAGCGGGGACTACAATGAGCAGTTCTTC
j_call: TRBJ2-7; clone_size: few; v_call: TRBV28; d_call: NA; cdr3_aa: CASSPRSEQYF; cdr3_nt: TGTGCCAGCAGTCCGCGATCCGAGCAGTACTTC
j_call: TRBJ2-7; clone_size: NA; v_call: TRBV7-9; d_call: NA; cdr3_aa: CSSSLARGRPDEQYF; cdr3_nt: TGTTCCAGCAGCTTAGCCCGAGGTCGTCCCGACGAGCAGTACTTC
j_call: TRBJ2-1; clone_size: NA; v_call: TRBV5-1; d_call: NA; cdr3_aa: CASSWSGEAEQFF; cdr3_nt: TGCGCCAGCAGCTGGTCGGGGGAAGCTGAGCAGTTCTTC
j_call: TRBJ2-7; clone_size: NA; v_call: TRBV10-1; d_call: NA; cdr3_aa: CASSERQNYEQYF; cdr3_nt: TGCGCCAGCAGTGAGAGACAGAACTACGAGCAGTACTTC
j_call: TRBJ1-3; clone_size: NA; v_call: TRBV7-6; d_call: NA; cdr3_aa: CASGGGISGNTIYF; cdr3_nt: TGTGCCAGTGGGGGGGGGATATCTGGAAACACCATATATTTT
j_call: TRBJ2-7; clone_size: NA; v_call: TRBV28; d_call: TRBD2; cdr3_aa: CASSLSLGLAGGPNEQYF; cdr3_nt: TGTGCCAGCAGTTTATCCTTGGGACTAGCGGGAGGGCCCAACGAGCAGTACTTC
j_call: TRBJ2-5; clone_size: NA; v_call: TRBV5-4; d_call: TRBD1; cdr3_aa: CASSADREGETQYF; cdr3_nt: TGTGCCAGCAGCGCGGACAGGGAAGGGGAGACCCAGTACTTC
j_call: TRBJ2-2; clone_size: NA; v_call: TRBV28; d_call: TRBD1; cdr3_aa: CASSLYGQGSTGELFF; cdr3_nt: TGTGCCAGCAGTTTGTACGGACAGGGGAGCACCGGGGAGCTGTTTTTT
j_call: TRBJ1-2; clone_size: NA; v_call: TRBV6-6; d_call: TRBD1; cdr3_aa: CASSSTGDYGYTF; cdr3_nt: TGTGCCAGCAGTTCCACAGGGGACTATGGCTACACCTTC